Following are 14 T cell receptor beta chains from one sample sequenced in a study of blood T cell repertoires in COVID-19. Profiling relied on immunoSEQ multiplex PCR, and the TCRdb table lists in-frame clones only, not all of them. The top ten clones hold around 2.6% of a sample with 70,000 to 90,000 clones, approximately 79% of them seen once. Source material: peripheral blood. All receptors come from a human donor with acute or convalescent COVID-19. The donor label of this sample is uncertain.

CDR3 bases: TGTGCCAGCAGAGCGCACAGGGGGCCTGGCAATCAGCCCCAGCATTTT. Protein sequence: CASRAHRGPGNQPQHF. This rearrangement joins TRBV2 to TRBJ1-5; the match to TRBD1 covers 9 bases. Germline V CDR1 and CDR2: SNHLY, FYNNEI. There are 16 residues in the CDR3. J lost 2 bases, V lost 6 bases, and 8 bases had no gene match.

The rearrangement links TRBV7-8 to TRBJ2-5; 10 nucleotides agree with TRBD2. V shed 5 bases, J shed 2 bases, and the junction held 8 bases outside the gene matches. The CDR3 has 16 amino acids. Per germline, CDR1 SGHVS and CDR2 FQNEAQ. CDR3 bases: TGTGCCAGCAGCCTTAAGCGGGGGGGCCTGCAAGAGACCCAGTACTTC. Translating it yields CASSLKRGGLQETQYF.

DNA for the CDR3: TGTGCCAGCAGTCCCCTAGCGGGGGTGGAGTTCTTC. As protein: CASSPLAGVEFF. The genes are TRBV27 and TRBJ2-1; 10 nucleotides align to TRBD2. Germline V gives CDR1 MNHEY, CDR2 SMNVEV (reference sequence). V trimming: 5 bases; J trimming: 14 bases; junction bases outside the gene matches: 6. CDR3 length: 12 residues.

The J gene is TRBJ1-4, the V gene TRBV4-1, with 7 bases matching TRBD1. This CDR3 has 17 amino acids. V was clipped by 0 bases and J by 3 bases; unmatched bases: 7. Germline V gene lookup returns CDR1 MGHRA and CDR2 YSYEKL. The CDR3 DNA reads as TGCGCCAGCAGCCAAGATAACGGCGGGACAGCTAATGAAAAACTGTTTTTT. Protein sequence: CASSQDNGGTANEKLFF.

This chain uses TRBV9 with TRBJ1-6; D is unresolved. The V end was cut by 4 bases, the J end by 0 bases, with 8 bases between. Germline loops: CDR1 SGDLS, CDR2 YYNGEE. The CDR3 covers 15 residues. In DNA, the CDR3 is TGTGCCAGCAGCCCAGGCCTCTCCTATAATTCACCCCTCCACTTT. Protein sequence: CASSPGLSYNSPLHF.

V gene TRBV5-1 combines with J gene TRBJ2-2; 7 bases are a match to TRBD2. CDR1 and CDR2 from the germline V gene are SGHRS and YFSETQ. Losses at the gene ends were 2 bases for V and 1 base for J; bases not matched to a gene: 5. This CDR3 is 16 amino acids long. CDR3 bases: TGCGCCAGCAGCTTCCTGGCGGGGGTGAACACCGGGGAGCTGTTTTTT. It translates to CASSFLAGVNTGELFF.

This clone was found once. The rearrangement joins TRBV2 to TRBJ1-5, with 9 bases lining up with TRBD1. The trim removed 4 bases at V and 5 bases at J, leaving 3 bases unmatched. This CDR3 has 14 amino acids. Germline V gene sequence: CDR1 SNHLY, CDR2 FYNNEI. The CDR3 DNA reads TGTGCCAGCAGTGCGGGACAGGGATATCAGCCCCAGCATTTT. Its translation is CASSAGQGYQPQHF.

The CDR3 DNA follows: TGTGCCAGCCACAGGGGCAACTATGGCTACACCTTC. Encoded protein: CASHRGNYGYTF. The chain has TRBV6-5 and TRBJ1-2; 7 nucleotides agree with TRBD1. The J segment lost 2 bases and the V segment lost 8 bases, leaving 2 bases of the junction unmatched. CDR1 is MNHEY and CDR2 is SVGAGI in the germline V gene. CDR3 length equals 12 residues.

The chain links TRBV7-9 to TRBJ2-3; 10 nucleotides align to TRBD1. The CDR3 loop spans 15 amino acids. V lost 5 bases and J lost 5; bases outside the gene matches: 7. Germline V lookup: CDR1 SEHNR, CDR2 FQNEAQ (reference sequence). DNA for the CDR3: TGTGCCAGCAGCGCGGGACAGGGGAGTGGAGATACGCAGTATTTT. It yields the protein CASSAGQGSGDTQYF.

The chain has TRBV3-1 (or the pseudogene TRBV3-2) and TRBJ1-2, with no clear D. The CDR3 is 17 amino acids. CDR1 and CDR2 (germline): LGHDT, YNNKEL (reference sequence). The germline V and J ends were trimmed by 1 base and 1 base, with 16 bases remaining between them. The CDR3 nucleotides read TGTGCCAGCAGCCAAGTTGAGGAAGCGGATCATAACTATGGCTACACCTTC. The encoded protein is CASSQVEEADHNYGYTF.

This clone was seen a handful of times. The chain combines TRBV3-1 (or the pseudogene TRBV3-2) with TRBJ1-4; 7 bases are a match to TRBD1. The germline gives CDR1 LGHDT, CDR2 YNNKEL (reference sequence). Germline trimming cut 3 bases from V and 10 bases from J; bases unmatched to any gene: 5. The CDR3 has 13 residues. The CDR3 here is CASSQGQGGKLFF. In DNA form, the CDR3 reads TGTGCCAGCAGCCAGGGTCAGGGGGGAAAACTGTTTTTT.

This chain uses TRBV5-6 with TRBJ2-4; 7 bases agree with TRBD1. The V segment lost 3 bases and the J segment 5 bases; nucleotides outside the gene matches: 2. Germline CDR1 and CDR2: SGHDT and YYEEEE. The CDR3 runs 13 residues. The chain's CDR3 is CASSSDRENIQYF. Here the CDR3 DNA reads TGTGCCAGCAGCTCCGACAGGGAAAACATTCAGTACTTC.

V gene TRBV15 combines with J gene TRBJ2-1; 15 nucleotides match TRBD2. This CDR3 comprises 19 residues. With 0 bases clipped from V and 7 bases from J, the junction kept 10 bases outside the gene matches. In germline, CDR1 is LNHNV, CDR2 YYDKDF (reference sequence). The CDR3 nucleotides read TGTGCCACCAGCAGAGAGGGCGGAGGACTAGCGGGAGGGCGGAATGAGCAGTTCTTC. Amino acid sequence: CATSREGGGLAGGRNEQFF.

In this sample, this clone turned up many times. This rearrangement joins TRBV7-2 to TRBJ1-5; D not certain. This CDR3 is 14 amino acids long. CDR1 is SGHTA and CDR2 is FQGNSA in the germline V gene. V was pared by 3 bases and J by 0 bases, with 6 bases between. CDR3 in amino acids: CASSLGDSNQPQHF. The CDR3, as DNA: TGTGCCAGCAGCTTGGGAGATAGCAATCAGCCCCAGCATTTT.